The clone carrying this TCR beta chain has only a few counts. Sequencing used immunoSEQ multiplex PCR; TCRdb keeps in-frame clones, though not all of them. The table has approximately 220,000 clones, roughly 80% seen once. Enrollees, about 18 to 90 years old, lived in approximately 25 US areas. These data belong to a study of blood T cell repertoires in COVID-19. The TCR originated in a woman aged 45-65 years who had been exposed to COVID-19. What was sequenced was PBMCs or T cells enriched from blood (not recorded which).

The CDR3 nucleotides are TGTGCCAGTAGTATCCTAGCCGGGTTTTCTAGCAATCAGCCCCAGCATTTT. This encodes CASSILAGFSSNQPQHF. The chain couples TRBV19 to TRBJ1-5; D remains unclear. This CDR3 is 17 amino acids long. Germline V gives CDR1 LNHDA, CDR2 SQIVND (reference sequence). The V end lost 3 bases, the J end lost 0 bases, and 15 bases lay between the germline ends.